Below, 2 T cell receptor beta chains from the same sample are listed, as sequenced in a study of CD8 T cells in ankylosing spondylitis. General study points: Characteristic, it appeared, of ankylosing spondylitis blood was a TCR beta motif of roughly eight highly homologous variants.

No cognate antigen is known for these TCRs. Via MiXCR, TCRdb re-called the 5' RACE reads, giving one row per CDR3 protein. In the table there are fewer than 500,000 distinct CDR3 sequences, under 25% of which are singletons. The sample taken for sequencing was blood, either unsorted or a sorted T cell fraction (not recorded which). The source is a male donor with ankylosing spondylitis.

This clonotype was counted a few times. The chain has TRBV12-3 or TRBV12-4 and TRBJ2-2, with 9 bases matching TRBD1. Trimming removed 7 bases from V and 5 bases from J; junction bases left unmatched: 14. The CDR3 loop spans 17 amino acids. The CDR3: CASTPLRQGVSTGELFF. The CDR3 DNA sequence: TGTGCCAGCACCCCCCTAAGACAGGGGGTAAGTACCGGGGAGCTGTTTTTT.

This chain joins TRBV7-2 and TRBJ2-1; D is ambiguous. The V end lost 1 base, the J end lost 7 bases, and 14 bases lay between the germline ends. Germline V gene data show CDR1 as SGHTA and CDR2 as FQGNSA. The CDR3 runs 15 residues. The CDR3 reads CASSLGVLSINEQFF. The CDR3 region has the DNA TGTGCCAGCAGCTTAGGTGTCCTATCAATTAATGAGCAGTTCTTC.